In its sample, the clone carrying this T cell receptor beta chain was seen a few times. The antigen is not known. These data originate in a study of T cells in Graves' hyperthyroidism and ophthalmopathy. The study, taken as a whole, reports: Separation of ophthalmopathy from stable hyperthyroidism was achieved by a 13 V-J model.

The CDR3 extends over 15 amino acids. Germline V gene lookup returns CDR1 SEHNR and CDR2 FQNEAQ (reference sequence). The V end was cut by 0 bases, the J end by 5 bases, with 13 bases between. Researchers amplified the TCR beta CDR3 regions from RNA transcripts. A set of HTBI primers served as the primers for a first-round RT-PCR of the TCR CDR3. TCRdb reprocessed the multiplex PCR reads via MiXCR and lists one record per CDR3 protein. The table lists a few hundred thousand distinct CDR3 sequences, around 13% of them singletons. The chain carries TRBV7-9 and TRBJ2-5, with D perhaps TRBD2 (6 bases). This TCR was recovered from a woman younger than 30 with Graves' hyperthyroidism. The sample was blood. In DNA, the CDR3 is TGTGCCAGCAGCTTAGCTACTGGAGGGAGGGAGACCCAGTACTTC. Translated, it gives CASSLATGGRETQYF.